The 9 T cell receptor beta chains presented below share a single source sample, sequenced in a study of STAT5B mutations in CD4+ large granular lymphocyte leukemia. The protocol was immunoSEQ multiplex PCR, while the TCRdb copy is restricted to in-frame clones and leaves out a portion. The sample lists some 4,000 clones, about four fifths occurring once. Sequenced input: PBMCs. These receptors were taken from a man between 65 and 85 years old with CD4+ T-cell large granular lymphocyte leukemia.

This clone was recorded a few times. The chain employs TRBV2 and TRBJ1-4; D ambiguous. This CDR3 is built from 14 residues. The V gene lost 1 base and the J gene lost 2 bases, with 5 bases spanning the gap. Looked up from germline, CDR1 is SNHLY and CDR2 is FYNNEI. The CDR3 bases are TGTGCCAGCAGTGAAGACACCACTAATGAAAAACTGTTTTTT. Amino acid sequence: CASSEDTTNEKLFF.

This clone was observed a handful of times. This chain connects TRBV9 to TRBJ2-1; TRBD2 is a possible D gene (5 bases). Trimming took 4 bases from V and 5 from J, leaving 16 bases between them. Germline CDR1 and CDR2: SGDLS and YYNGEE. CDR3 length: 15 residues. This CDR3 is CASSRSDGEHNEQFF. In DNA, the CDR3 is TGTGCCAGCAGCCGTTCCGACGGGGAACACAATGAGCAGTTCTTC.

There are a few counts of this clone. Compared with germline, one end of the junction differs, possibly owing to a read error. The rearrangement links TRBV25-1 to TRBJ2-7, with 7 bases matching TRBD2. Germline lookup yields CDR1 MGHDK and CDR2 SYGVNS. The CDR3 length is 15 residues. The CDR3 is CASSQERGRAYEQYF. The CDR3 DNA reads TGCGCCAGCAGCCAAGAACGAGGGAGGGCCTACGAGCAGTACTTC.

For this clone: A read error may produce the germline difference seen at one junction end. Distinct nucleotide sequences in the sample also encode this CDR3. The chain employs TRBV6-5 and TRBJ2-7; D is unclear. The CDR3 is 13 residues long. The germline CDR1 and CDR2 sequences are MNHEY and SVGAGI. This CDR3 is CASSYSGSYEQYF. The CDR3 nucleotides are TGTGCCAGCAGTTACTCGGGCAGTTACGAACAGTACTTC.

V is TRBV27 and J is TRBJ2-5, with D possibly matching TRBD1 (5 bases). The V gene lost 6 bases and the J gene lost 10 bases, with 18 bases spanning the gap. Germline loops: CDR1 MNHEY, CDR2 SMNVEV (reference sequence). The CDR3 runs 13 residues. CDR3 in amino acids: CASRSRGLGIQYF. CDR3 coding DNA: TGTGCCAGCAGATCTAGGGGTTTGGGGATCCAGTACTTC.

The chain couples TRBV15 to TRBJ1-1, with 10 bases fitting TRBD1. The CDR3 has 14 residues. Unmatched junction bases numbered 6, after V lost 7 bases and J lost 4 bases. Germline CDR1 LNHNV, CDR2 YYDKDF (reference sequence). In nucleotides, the CDR3 is TGTGCCACCACCATGGACAGGGGGGGCACTGAAGCTTTCTTT. Its protein product is CATTMDRGGTEAFF. Full variable domain (rest looked up from reference TRBV15 and TRBJ1-1): DAMVIQNPRYQVTQFGKPVTLSCSQTLNHNVMYWYQQKSSQAPKLLFHYYDKDFNNEADTPDNFQSRRPNTSFCFLDIRSPGLGDTAMYLCATTMDRGGTEAFFGQGTRLTVV.

CDR3: CATSRDPDYTDTQYF. The CDR3 DNA reads TGTGCCACCAGCAGAGATCCGGACTACACAGATACGCAGTATTTT. The V gene is TRBV15, the J gene TRBJ2-3, with TRBD2 as a possible D gene (6 bases). This CDR3 is 15 amino acids long. Trimming left V 0 bases short and J 2 bases short, with 9 bases between. Germline values: CDR1 LNHNV, CDR2 YYDKDF (reference sequence).

This chain uses TRBV6-5 with TRBJ2-7; perhaps TRBD1 as D (7 bases). The CDR3 has 13 residues. V lost 5 bases, J lost 2 bases, and 10 bases lay in between. Germline lookup yields CDR1 MNHEY and CDR2 SVGAGI. For the CDR3, the DNA is TGTGCCAGCAGTCCAGGGGGGCCCTACGAGCAGTACTTC. This codes for CASSPGGPYEQYF.

V is TRBV11-2 and J is TRBJ2-4, with TRBD2 identical over 13 bases. V dropped 5 bases and J dropped 8; count of bases not matched to a gene: 15. There are 18 residues in the CDR3. Germline lookup yields CDR1 SGHAT and CDR2 FQNNGV. The CDR3 bases are TGTGCCAGCAGCCCTTACTCGGGACTAGCGGGAAAGAAACACATTCAGTACTTC. Its protein is CASSPYSGLAGKKHIQYF.